These 5 T cell receptor beta chains originate from one sample sequenced in a study of Graves' ophthalmopathy and Graves' hyperthyroidism. Investigators amplified TCR beta CDR3 regions from RNA transcripts. First-round RT-PCR relied on HTBI primers, and a second-round multiplex PCR came next. One entry per CDR3 protein results from TCRdb running MiXCR on the multiplex PCR reads. The sample has over 450,000 distinct CDR3 sequences, approximately 15% seen once; the top ten hold 9.8%. The sequenced material came from blood. These receptors all come from a woman in her 30s with Graves' ophthalmopathy.

The chain has TRBV4-2 and TRBJ2-2; TRBD2 aligns across 11 bases. In germline, CDR1 is LGHNA, CDR2 YNFKEQ. CDR3 length equals 18 residues. The V gene end was trimmed by 5 bases and the J gene end by 1 base; junction bases not matched to a gene: 9. The CDR3 DNA follows: TGTGCCAGCAGCGGAACTAGCGGGAGTGGGTGGAACACCGGGGAGCTGTTTTTT. It codes for CASSGTSGSGWNTGELFF.

This clonotype showed up many times. This chain connects TRBV2 to TRBJ2-5; D might be TRBD2 (6 bases). V shed 7 bases and J shed 5 bases, with 20 bases lying between them. CDR1 and CDR2 from the germline V gene are SNHLY and FYNNEI. The CDR3 consists of 15 residues. CDR3 sequence (DNA): TGTGCCAGCACCAAATCGGGGGTAGCGCTGGAGACCCAGTACTTC. This sequence encodes CASTKSGVALETQYF.

In regard to this clonotype: Given a much more abundant clone one base away, this may be a read error. The J gene is TRBJ2-5, the V gene TRBV30; 9 nucleotides line up with TRBD2. The CDR3 is made up of 15 amino acids. Germline values: CDR1 GTSNPN, CDR2 SVGIG (reference sequence). CDR3 nucleotides: TGTGTCTGGAGTGTAGCTAGCGGGACCCAAGAGACCCAGTACTTC. Protein sequence: CVWSVASGTQETQYF.

In its sample, this clonotype was seen many times. The V gene is TRBV28, the J gene TRBJ1-2, with 10 bases lining up with TRBD1. CDR3 size: 14 residues. After removal of 6 bases from V and 4 bases from J, the junction contained 5 bases not matched to a gene. CDR1 is MDHEN and CDR2 is SYDVKM in the germline V gene. Written as DNA, the CDR3 is TGTGCCAGCAGGCGACAGGGGGCGAGCTATGGCTACACCTTC. It translates to CASRRQGASYGYTF.

The sample holds a few counts of this clonotype. The genes are TRBV6-1 and TRBJ2-3, with D perhaps TRBD2 (6 bases). Trimming cost V 3 bases and J 14 bases, with 9 bases left between them. This CDR3 contains 10 residues. Germline values: CDR1 MNHNS, CDR2 SASEGT. The CDR3 DNA reads TGTGCCAGCAGTGAGGGACTCGGGTATTTT. Translating it yields CASSEGLGYF.